The TCR beta chain described here comes from a study of cytomegalovirus exposure and HLA in healthy donors. The CDR3 is 16 residues long. Germline V gives CDR1 MDHEN, CDR2 SYDVKM. The germline V and J ends were trimmed by 3 bases and 9 bases, with 18 bases remaining between them. This PCR relied on a set of 60 Vbeta primers and 13 Jbeta primers. Generated by immunoSEQ multiplex PCR, the TCRdb table keeps only in-frame clones and is missing some. The profile shows nearly 110,000 clones, around 80% of them singletons. Sequencing was done on a sample of PBMCs. The receptor was derived from a man aged 40-49 years in good health and CMV-seronegative. The chain couples TRBV28 to TRBJ1-6, with TRBD1 as a possible D gene (5 bases). In nucleotides, the CDR3 is TGTGCCAGCAGTTTCGGGGGACGCGGTCGGCGTTCACCCCTCCACTTT. It codes for CASSFGGRGRRSPLHF.